This T cell receptor beta chain was profiled in a study of CD8 T cells in Susac syndrome. Trimming pared 1 base from V and 2 bases from J, leaving 6 bases between. This CDR3 has 13 amino acids. Germline loops: CDR1 SGHDT, CDR2 YYEEEE. The authors reverse transcribed roughly 0.5 to 1 ug RNA with random hexamers. MiXCR was run by TCRdb on the immunoSEQ multiplex PCR reads, yielding one entry per CDR3 protein. The sample includes 150,000 to 200,000 distinct CDR3 sequences, about 96% of them seen just once. This receptor was taken from a human donor with Susac syndrome. Sequenced input: CD4+ T cells from PBMCs. This sequence joins TRBV5-6 and TRBJ2-5, with D hard to call. CDR3: CASSLLGQETQYF. DNA for the CDR3: TGTGCCAGCAGCTTGCTAGGACAAGAGACCCAGTACTTC.